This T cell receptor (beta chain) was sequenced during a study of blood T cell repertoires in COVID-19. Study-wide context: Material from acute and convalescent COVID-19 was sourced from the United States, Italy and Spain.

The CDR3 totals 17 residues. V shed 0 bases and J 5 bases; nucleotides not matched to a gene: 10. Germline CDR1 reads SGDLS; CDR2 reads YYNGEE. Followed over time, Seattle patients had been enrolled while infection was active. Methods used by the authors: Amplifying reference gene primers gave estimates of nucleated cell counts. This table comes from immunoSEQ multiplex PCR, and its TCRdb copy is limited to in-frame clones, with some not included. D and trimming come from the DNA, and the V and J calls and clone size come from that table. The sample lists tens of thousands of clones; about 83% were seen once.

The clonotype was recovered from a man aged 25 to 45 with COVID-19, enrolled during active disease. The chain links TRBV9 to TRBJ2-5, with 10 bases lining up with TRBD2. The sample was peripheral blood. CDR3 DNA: TGTGCCAGCAGCGTAGATTTGTCTAGCGGGAGCGGGGAGACCCAGTACTTC. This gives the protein CASSVDLSSGSGETQYF.